The 20 T cell receptor beta chains below all came from one sample that was sequenced in a study of shared clonotypes between healthy human individuals. Only in-frame clones appear in the TCRdb table, and some are missing; sequencing was by immunoSEQ multiplex PCR. This repertoire shows 2 million to 2.5 million clones, 95% found once; its top ten account for around 0.13%. The sample consisted of naive CD4+ T cells sorted from blood. Specified subset: CD45RA+ positively selected. The source of these receptors is a young man in good health.

Turning to this clone: Other DNA variants within this sample encode the same CDR3. The chain recombines TRBV10-2 with TRBJ1-5; D not resolved. Trimming took 2 bases from V and 3 from J, leaving 5 bases between them. The CDR3 spans 13 residues. Germline CDR1 reads WSHSY; CDR2 reads SAAADI. The CDR3 bases are TGCGCCAGCAGTGAGGCGTTCAATCAGCCCCAGCATTTT. It is translated as CASSEAFNQPQHF.

V and J are TRBV30 and TRBJ2-6; D remains ambiguous. V shed 0 bases and J shed 2 bases, with 8 bases lying between them. Germline V gene data show CDR1 as GTSNPN and CDR2 as SVGIG (reference sequence). This CDR3 is 15 amino acids long. CDR3 residues: CAWSVAGTGANVLTF. The CDR3 DNA follows: TGTGCCTGGAGTGTGGCCGGTACTGGGGCCAACGTCCTGACTTTC.

Here the CDR3 DNA reads TGTGCCGCAGGGATACAAAGCAATGAGCAGTTCTTC. Translated: CAAGIQSNEQFF. This chain uses TRBV2 with TRBJ2-1; the D gene is possibly TRBD1 (5 bases). The germline V gene has CDR1 SNHLY and CDR2 FYNNEI. The CDR3 totals 12 residues. V lost 11 bases and J 6 bases, leaving 14 bases between the germline ends.

The chain couples TRBV4-3 to TRBJ2-4, with TRBD1 matching 10 bases. This CDR3 contains 17 residues. J gave up 0 bases and V 0 bases, and 2 bases lay outside the gene matches. Germline V gives CDR1 LGHNA, CDR2 YSLEER. The CDR3 spells CASSQEGTGVAKNIQYF. As DNA, the CDR3 is TGCGCCAGCAGCCAAGAGGGGACAGGGGTAGCCAAAAACATTCAGTACTTC.

The chain recombines TRBV5-1 with TRBJ2-7; 9 bases align to TRBD2. The CDR3 loop spans 13 amino acids. Germline CDR1 SGHRS, CDR2 YFSETQ. The V gene end was trimmed by 0 bases and the J gene end by 11 bases; junction bases not matched to a gene: 6. DNA for the CDR3: TGCGCCAGCAGCTTGGCATTAGCGGGAGAGGAGTACTTC. Its translation: CASSLALAGEEYF.

This clone was detected only once. The chain employs TRBV10-2 and TRBJ2-2; TRBD2 agrees at 7 bases. The CDR3 runs 14 residues. The junction had 5 bases not matched to a gene; V was cut back by 5 bases and J by 5 bases. Germline assignment: CDR1 WSHSY and CDR2 SAAADI. DNA for the CDR3: TGCGCCAGCAGTCTGGGGGGACTAACCGGGGAGCTGTTTTTT. This sequence encodes CASSLGGLTGELFF.

The V call is TRBV10-2, the J call TRBJ1-2; the D gene is possibly TRBD1 (6 bases). This CDR3 has 15 residues. Trimming shortened V by 2 bases and J by 4 bases, and 14 bases separated the two germline ends. Germline V gene data show CDR1 as WSHSY and CDR2 as SAAADI. The CDR3: CASSENGGAGYGYTF. The CDR3 DNA follows: TGCGCCAGCAGTGAGAATGGGGGGGCAGGCTATGGCTACACCTTC.

V gene TRBV19 combines with J gene TRBJ2-5, with TRBD2 identical over 10 bases. The germline V gene encodes CDR1 LNHDA and CDR2 SQIVND (reference sequence). The CDR3 totals 15 residues. The V and J ends lost 1 base and 3 bases, in that order; junction bases with no gene match: 2. CDR3 in DNA: TGTGCCAGTAGTATAGGAACTAGCGGGAAAGAGACCCAGTACTTC. It specifies CASSIGTSGKETQYF.

As to this clone: Other nucleotide sequences in the sample specify the same CDR3. The genes are TRBV7-3 and TRBJ1-1; D gene unclear. This CDR3 is built from 13 residues. The germline V and J ends were trimmed by 2 bases and 1 base, with 5 bases remaining between them. Germline V CDR1 and CDR2: SGHTA, FQGTGA. CDR3 bases: TGTGCCAGCAGCTTAGGTTCGAACACTGAAGCTTTCTTT. The encoded protein is CASSLGSNTEAFF.

This sequence joins TRBV2 and TRBJ2-2; 9 bases map to TRBD2. The germline gives CDR1 SNHLY, CDR2 FYNNEI. V was clipped by 7 bases and J by 0 bases; unmatched bases: 3. The CDR3 extends over 15 amino acids. The CDR3 sequence: CASKASGANTGELFF. The CDR3 nucleotides read TGTGCCAGCAAGGCTAGCGGGGCGAACACCGGGGAGCTGTTTTTT.

As concerns this clone: Other DNA sequences from this sample encode an identical CDR3 as well. This rearrangement joins TRBV20-1 to TRBJ1-2, with a weak D call TRBD1 (6 bases). CDR1 and CDR2 from the germline V gene are DFQATT and SNEGSKA (reference sequence). The germline V and J ends were trimmed by 0 bases and 8 bases, with 7 bases remaining between them. This CDR3 region has 11 residues. CDR3 sequence reads: CSAREGGGYTF. The DNA of the CDR3 is TGCAGTGCTAGAGAGGGGGGCGGCTACACCTTC.

This chain links TRBV2 with TRBJ2-2; maybe TRBD1 (6 bases). With 2 bases removed from V and 1 base from J, the gap between germline ends came to 11 bases. CDR1 and CDR2 (germline): SNHLY, FYNNEI. The CDR3 contains 16 residues. The CDR3 nucleotides are TGTGCCAGCAGTGAAATTTCAGGGGTGAACACCGGGGAGCTGTTTTTT. Protein: CASSEISGVNTGELFF.

The chain links TRBV11-2 to TRBJ2-7; 8 nucleotides match TRBD2. Per germline, CDR1 SGHAT and CDR2 FQNNGV. V was clipped by 2 bases and J by 6 bases; unmatched bases: 9. The CDR3 has 15 residues. The CDR3 DNA reads TGTGCCAGCAGCTTACTGGGACTAGTTCTGTCCGAGCAGTACTTC. This codes for CASSLLGLVLSEQYF.

The CDR3 bases are TGTGCCAGCAGCTTGGTGACAGGGGGAAATTCACCCCTCCACTTT. Translation: CASSLVTGGNSPLHF. The chain links TRBV5-6 to TRBJ1-6; the match to TRBD1 covers 9 bases. The CDR3 spans 15 residues. V shed 0 bases, J shed 7 bases, and the junction held 2 bases outside the gene matches. Germline assignment: CDR1 SGHDT and CDR2 YYEEEE.

This sequence joins TRBV15 and TRBJ2-5; D gene unclear. The J call is doubtful: the DNA matches TRBJ2-7 better. In germline, CDR1 is LNHNV, CDR2 YYDKDF (reference sequence). This CDR3 has 14 residues. The CDR3 DNA is TGTGCCACCAGCAGTCCGGACCCACCCTACGAGCAGTACTTC. Its protein product is CATSSPDPPYEQYF.

The V and J genes are TRBV2 and TRBJ2-7; 11 bases align to TRBD2. With 6 bases clipped from V and 3 bases from J, the junction kept 4 bases outside the gene matches. CDR3 length equals 14 residues. CDR1 is SNHLY, CDR2 FYNNEI, per germline. Here the CDR3 reads CASRETSGVYEQYF. In nucleotides, the CDR3 is TGTGCCAGCAGAGAGACTAGCGGGGTCTACGAGCAGTACTTC.

Turning to this clone: The same CDR3 can be traced to other DNA sequences in this sample. The chain links TRBV4-3 to TRBJ1-5; D remains ambiguous. The CDR3 totals 13 residues. Germline assignment: CDR1 LGHNA and CDR2 YSLEER. V was trimmed by 0 bases and J by 7 bases, leaving 7 bases between them. The CDR3 DNA reads TGCGCCAGCAGCCAAGAGGCTGGGCAGCCCCAGCATTTT. It yields the protein CASSQEAGQPQHF.

This chain connects TRBV29-1 to TRBJ2-3; no clear D gene. This CDR3 has 13 residues. Trimming cost V 2 bases and J 0 bases, with 6 bases left between them. Germline CDR1 and CDR2: SQVTM and ANQGSEA. CDR3 in amino acids: CSVEYGSTDTQYF. CDR3 nucleotides: TGCAGCGTTGAATACGGGAGCACAGATACGCAGTATTTT.

V usage is TRBV4-1 and J usage is TRBJ2-2; 14 bases line up with TRBD2. J gave up 6 bases and V 6 bases, and 0 bases lay outside the gene matches. Per germline, CDR1 MGHRA and CDR2 YSYEKL. The CDR3 consists of 14 residues. In nucleotides, the CDR3 is TGCGCCAGCAGGGGACTAGCGGGGGCCGGGGAGCTGTTTTTT. It codes for CASRGLAGAGELFF.

This clone came up once. The CDR3 bases are TGTGCCAGCAGCTGGGGAAGGGCAGGGATGAACACTGAAGCTTTCTTT. Translation gives CASSWGRAGMNTEAFF. This chain joins TRBV5-4 and TRBJ1-1, with a weak D call TRBD1 (5 bases). Trimming removed 3 bases at V and 0 bases at J, with 15 bases between. The CDR3 is 16 residues long. Germline-derived CDR1 and CDR2 are SGHNT and YYREEE (reference sequence).